The 7 T cell receptor beta chains reported below all come from one sample, sequenced in a study of blood T cell repertoires in COVID-19. The data were produced by immunoSEQ multiplex PCR, yet TCRdb's version contains in-frame clones alone and is incomplete. The table lists 150,000 to 200,000 clones, 80% to 95% of them singletons. What was sequenced was peripheral blood. All receptors come from a woman between 45 and 65 years old with acute or convalescent COVID-19.

The CDR3 reads CASGLLLGPPRTEAFF. The CDR3 nucleotides are TGTGCTAGTGGTTTGCTCCTCGGTCCACCCAGGACTGAAGCTTTCTTT. J is TRBJ1-1 and V is TRBV12-5; D gene uncertain. The germline V gene has CDR1 LGHNT and CDR2 FRNRAP. The CDR3 length is 16 residues. Trimming took 2 bases from V and 5 from J, leaving 18 bases between them.

The chain recombines TRBV7-2 with TRBJ1-1; the D gene is possibly TRBD1 (6 bases). The CDR3 is 14 residues long. Germline lookup yields CDR1 SGHTA and CDR2 FQGNSA. Trimming removed 2 bases from V and 6 bases from J, with 13 bases in between. The DNA of the CDR3 is TGTGCCAGCAGCTTAAGGGGGATTAGAGCTGAAGCTTTCTTT. Residues: CASSLRGIRAEAFF.

In this sample, this clone turned up once. For the CDR3, the DNA is TGTGCCAGCATTGAGCGGGGGGCGGGGGAGACCCAGTACTTC. It is translated as CASIERGAGETQYF. This chain uses TRBV28 with TRBJ2-5; 9 bases align to TRBD2. The germline V gene encodes CDR1 MDHEN and CDR2 SYDVKM. J gave up 5 bases and V 7 bases, and 8 bases lay outside the gene matches. CDR3 length: 14 amino acids.

The chain employs TRBV3-1 (or the pseudogene TRBV3-2) and TRBJ1-6; D not certain. The germline V gene encodes CDR1 LGHDT and CDR2 YNNKEL (reference sequence). The V end was cut by 1 base, the J end by 6 bases, with 13 bases between. The CDR3 is made up of 16 amino acids. CDR3 in DNA: TGTGCCAGCAGCCAAGGTTTGCTTCGGGGTAATTCACCCCTCCACTTT. This translates into CASSQGLLRGNSPLHF.

The rearrangement uses TRBV19 and TRBJ1-1; 12 positions match TRBD1. The length of the CDR3 is 15 residues. Germline V CDR1 and CDR2: LNHDA, SQIVND (reference sequence). V gave up 5 bases and J gave up 4 bases; unmatched junction bases: 5. Here the CDR3 reads CASSRGTGGITEAFF. CDR3 in DNA: TGTGCCAGTAGTCGTGGGACAGGGGGCATCACTGAAGCTTTCTTT.

The chain links TRBV2 to TRBJ1-2, with TRBD1 as a possible D gene (5 bases). Germline V CDR1 and CDR2: SNHLY, FYNNEI. Trimming took 8 bases from V and 2 from J, leaving 21 bases between them. The CDR3 is 16 residues long. CDR3 sequence: CASRFREAGLNYGYTF. CDR3 DNA sequence: TGTGCCAGCCGTTTTCGAGAGGCAGGGCTAAACTATGGCTACACCTTC. Full variable domain (outside the CDR3, taken from reference TRBV2 and TRBJ1-2): EPEVTQTPSHQVTQMGQEVILRCVPISNHLYFYWYRQILGQKVEFLVSFYNNEISEKSEIFDDQFSVERPDGSNFTLKIRSTKLEDSAMYFCASRFREAGLNYGYTFGSGTRLTVV.

This clone was counted between two and nine times. CDR3 sequence reads: CATSRGIAGLGEQYF. In DNA, the CDR3 is TGTGCCACCAGTCGTGGGATAGCGGGATTAGGGGAGCAGTACTTC. The chain recombines TRBV24-1 with TRBJ2-7; the match to TRBD2 covers 8 bases. With 6 bases clipped from V and 7 bases from J, the junction kept 13 bases outside the gene matches. This CDR3 has 15 residues. The germline CDR1 and CDR2 sequences are KGHDR and SFDVKD.